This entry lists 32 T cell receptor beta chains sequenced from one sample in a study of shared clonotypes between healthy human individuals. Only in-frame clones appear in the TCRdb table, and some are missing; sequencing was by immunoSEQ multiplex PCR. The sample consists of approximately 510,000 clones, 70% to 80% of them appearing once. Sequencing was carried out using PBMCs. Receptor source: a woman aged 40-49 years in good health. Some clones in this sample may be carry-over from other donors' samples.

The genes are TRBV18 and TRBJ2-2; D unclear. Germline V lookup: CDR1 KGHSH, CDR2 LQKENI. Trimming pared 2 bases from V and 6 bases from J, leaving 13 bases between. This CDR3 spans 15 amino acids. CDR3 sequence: CASSPGLGFPGELFF. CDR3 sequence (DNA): TGTGCCAGCTCACCAGGTCTGGGTTTCCCCGGGGAGCTGTTTTTT.

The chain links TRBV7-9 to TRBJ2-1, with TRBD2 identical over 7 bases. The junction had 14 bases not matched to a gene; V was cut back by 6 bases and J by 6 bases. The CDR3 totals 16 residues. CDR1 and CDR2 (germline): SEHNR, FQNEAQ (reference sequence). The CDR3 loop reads CASRLYVGGLGNEQFF. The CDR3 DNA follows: TGTGCCAGCAGATTATATGTGGGAGGGTTGGGCAATGAGCAGTTCTTC.

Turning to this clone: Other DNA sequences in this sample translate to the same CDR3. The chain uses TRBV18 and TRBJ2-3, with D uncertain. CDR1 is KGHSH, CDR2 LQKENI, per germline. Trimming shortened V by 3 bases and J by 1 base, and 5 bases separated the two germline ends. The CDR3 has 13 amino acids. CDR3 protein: CASSPAGTDTQYF. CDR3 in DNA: TGTGCCAGCTCACCGGCTGGCACAGATACGCAGTATTTT.

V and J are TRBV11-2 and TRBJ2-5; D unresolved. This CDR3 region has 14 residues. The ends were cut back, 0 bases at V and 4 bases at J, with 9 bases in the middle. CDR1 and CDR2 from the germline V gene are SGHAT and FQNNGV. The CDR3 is CASSLDSWGETQYF. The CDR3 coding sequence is TGTGCCAGCAGCTTAGATTCCTGGGGAGAGACCCAGTACTTC.

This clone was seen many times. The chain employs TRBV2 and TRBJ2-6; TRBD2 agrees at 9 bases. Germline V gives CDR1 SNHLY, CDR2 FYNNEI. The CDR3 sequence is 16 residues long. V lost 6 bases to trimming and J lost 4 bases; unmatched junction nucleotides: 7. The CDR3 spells CASRASGIEGANVLTF. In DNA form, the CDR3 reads TGTGCCAGCAGAGCTAGCGGGATAGAAGGGGCCAACGTCCTGACTTTC.

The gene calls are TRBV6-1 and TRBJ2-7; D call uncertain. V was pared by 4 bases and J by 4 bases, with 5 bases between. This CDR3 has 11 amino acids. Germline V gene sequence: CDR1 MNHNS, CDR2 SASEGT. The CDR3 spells CASSAVYEQYF. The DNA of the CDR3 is TGTGCCAGCAGTGCGGTATACGAGCAGTACTTC.

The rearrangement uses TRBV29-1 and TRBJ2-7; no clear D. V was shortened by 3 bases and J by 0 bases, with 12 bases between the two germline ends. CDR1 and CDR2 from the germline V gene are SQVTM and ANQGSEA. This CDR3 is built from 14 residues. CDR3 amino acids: CSVESRDHSYEQYF. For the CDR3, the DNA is TGCAGCGTTGAGAGCCGAGACCACTCCTACGAGCAGTACTTC.

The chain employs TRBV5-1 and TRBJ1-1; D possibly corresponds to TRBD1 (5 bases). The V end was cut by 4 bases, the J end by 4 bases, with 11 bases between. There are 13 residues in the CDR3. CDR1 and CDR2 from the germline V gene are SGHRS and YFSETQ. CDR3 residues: CASSRDVTTEAFF. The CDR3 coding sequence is TGCGCCAGCAGCAGGGACGTCACCACTGAAGCTTTCTTT.

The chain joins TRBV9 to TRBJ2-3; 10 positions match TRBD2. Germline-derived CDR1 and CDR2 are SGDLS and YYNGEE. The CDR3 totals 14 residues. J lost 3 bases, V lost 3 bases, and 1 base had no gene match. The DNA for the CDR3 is TGTGCCAGCAGCGCTAGCGGGAGAACAGATACGCAGTATTTT. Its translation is CASSASGRTDTQYF.

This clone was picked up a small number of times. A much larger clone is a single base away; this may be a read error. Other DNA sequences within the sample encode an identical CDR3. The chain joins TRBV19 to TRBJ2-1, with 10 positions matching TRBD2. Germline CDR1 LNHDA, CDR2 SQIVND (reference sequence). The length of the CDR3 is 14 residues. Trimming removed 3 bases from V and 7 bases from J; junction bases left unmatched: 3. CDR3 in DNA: TGTGCCAGTAGTATCCTAGCGGGAGAGAATGAGCAGTTCTTC. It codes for CASSILAGENEQFF.

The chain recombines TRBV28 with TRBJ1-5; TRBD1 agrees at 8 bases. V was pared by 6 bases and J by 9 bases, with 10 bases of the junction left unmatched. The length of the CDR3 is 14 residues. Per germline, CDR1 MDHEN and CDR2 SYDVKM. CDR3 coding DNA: TGTGCCAGCAGCCGGGCAGGGGGCGGGAGGCCCCAGCATTTT. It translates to CASSRAGGGRPQHF. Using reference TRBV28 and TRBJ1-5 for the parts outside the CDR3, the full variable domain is DVKVTQSSRYLVKRTGEKVFLECVQDMDHENMFWYRQDPGLGLRLIYFSYDVKMKEKGDIPEGYSVSREKKERFSLILESASTNQTSMYLCASSRAGGGRPQHFGDGTRLSIL.

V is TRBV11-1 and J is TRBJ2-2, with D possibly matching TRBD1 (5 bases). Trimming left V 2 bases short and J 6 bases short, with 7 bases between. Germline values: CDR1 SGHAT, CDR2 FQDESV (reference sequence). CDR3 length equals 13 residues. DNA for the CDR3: TGTGCCAGCAGCTTACAGGGCTCCGGGGAGCTGTTTTTT. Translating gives CASSLQGSGELFF.

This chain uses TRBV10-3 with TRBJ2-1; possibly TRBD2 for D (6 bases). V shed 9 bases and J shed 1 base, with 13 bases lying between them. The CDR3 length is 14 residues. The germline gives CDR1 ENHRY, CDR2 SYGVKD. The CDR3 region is CAMRRDSSYNEQFF. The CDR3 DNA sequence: TGTGCCATGAGGCGGGACTCGTCCTACAATGAGCAGTTCTTC.

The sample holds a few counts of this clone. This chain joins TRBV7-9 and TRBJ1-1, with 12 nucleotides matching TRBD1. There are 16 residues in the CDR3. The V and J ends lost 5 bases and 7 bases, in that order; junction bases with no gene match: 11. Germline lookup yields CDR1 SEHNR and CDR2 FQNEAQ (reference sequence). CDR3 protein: CASSLLGGQGANEAFF. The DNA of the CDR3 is TGTGCCAGCAGCCTCCTCGGGGGACAGGGGGCGAATGAAGCTTTCTTT.

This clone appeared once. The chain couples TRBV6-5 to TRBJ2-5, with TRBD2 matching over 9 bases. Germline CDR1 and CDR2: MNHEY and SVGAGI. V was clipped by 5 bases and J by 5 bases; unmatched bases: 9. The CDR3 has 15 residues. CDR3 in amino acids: CASSTGLAYMETQYF. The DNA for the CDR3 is TGTGCCAGCAGTACGGGACTAGCCTACATGGAGACCCAGTACTTC.

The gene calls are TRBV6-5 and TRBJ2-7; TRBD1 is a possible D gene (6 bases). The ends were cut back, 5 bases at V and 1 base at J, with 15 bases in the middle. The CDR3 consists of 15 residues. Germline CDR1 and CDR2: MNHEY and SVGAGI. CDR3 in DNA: TGTGCCAGCAGTCGGGGTGCGAGGGGGTCCTACGAGCAGTACTTC. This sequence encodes CASSRGARGSYEQYF.

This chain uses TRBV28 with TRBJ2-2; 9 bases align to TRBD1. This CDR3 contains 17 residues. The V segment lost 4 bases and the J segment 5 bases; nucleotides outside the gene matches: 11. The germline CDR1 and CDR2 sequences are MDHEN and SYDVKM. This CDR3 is CASSSPAGTGRTGELFF. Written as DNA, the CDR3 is TGTGCCAGCAGTTCACCCGCCGGGACAGGGCGGACCGGGGAGCTGTTTTTT.

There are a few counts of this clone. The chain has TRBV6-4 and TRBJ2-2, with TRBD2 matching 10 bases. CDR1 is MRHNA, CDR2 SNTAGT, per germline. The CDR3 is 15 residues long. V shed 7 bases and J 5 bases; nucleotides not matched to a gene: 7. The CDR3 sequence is CASKSGTSETGELFF. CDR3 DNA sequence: TGTGCCAGCAAGTCCGGGACTAGCGAGACCGGGGAGCTGTTTTTT.

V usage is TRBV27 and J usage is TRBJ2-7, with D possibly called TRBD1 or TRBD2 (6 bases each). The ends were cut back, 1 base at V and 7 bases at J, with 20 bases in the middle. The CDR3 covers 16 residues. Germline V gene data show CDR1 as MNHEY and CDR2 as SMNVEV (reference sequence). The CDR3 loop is CASSLLLANRAGEQYF. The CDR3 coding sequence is TGTGCCAGCAGTTTATTGCTCGCTAACAGGGCGGGAGAGCAGTACTTC.

The CDR3 is CASNGDRAPEAFF. CDR3 sequence (DNA): TGTGCCAGCAATGGGGACAGGGCTCCTGAAGCTTTCTTT. This chain links TRBV28 with TRBJ1-1; TRBD1 matches at 9 bases. V dropped 7 bases and J dropped 6; count of bases not matched to a gene: 6. CDR1 and CDR2 from the germline V gene are MDHEN and SYDVKM. The CDR3 contains 13 residues. The complete variable domain, with remaining parts taken from reference TRBV28 and TRBJ1-1, reads DVKVTQSSRYLVKRTGEKVFLECVQDMDHENMFWYRQDPGLGLRLIYFSYDVKMKEKGDIPEGYSVSREKKERFSLILESASTNQTSMYLCASNGDRAPEAFFGQGTRLTVV.

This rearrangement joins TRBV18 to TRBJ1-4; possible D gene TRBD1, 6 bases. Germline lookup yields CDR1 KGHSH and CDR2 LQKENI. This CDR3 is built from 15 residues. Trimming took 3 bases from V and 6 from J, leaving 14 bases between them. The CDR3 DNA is TGTGCCAGCTCACCCCTGGGGGGGGCCGATGAAAAACTGTTTTTT. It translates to CASSPLGGADEKLFF.

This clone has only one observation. CDR3 nucleotides: TGTGCCAGCAGTGATTTCAGGGGAGCCACTGAAGCTTTCTTT. Translating it yields CASSDFRGATEAFF. This chain uses TRBV25-1 with TRBJ1-1, with D maybe TRBD1 (6 bases). Trimming removed 3 bases at V and 4 bases at J, with 12 bases between. The CDR3 loop spans 14 amino acids. Germline V CDR1 and CDR2: MGHDK, SYGVNS.

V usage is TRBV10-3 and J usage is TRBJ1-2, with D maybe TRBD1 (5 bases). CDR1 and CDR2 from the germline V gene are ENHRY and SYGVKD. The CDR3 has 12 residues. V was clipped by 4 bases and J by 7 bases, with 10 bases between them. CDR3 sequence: CAISGGTAGYTF. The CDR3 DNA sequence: TGTGCCATCAGTGGGGGGACGGCTGGCTACACCTTC.

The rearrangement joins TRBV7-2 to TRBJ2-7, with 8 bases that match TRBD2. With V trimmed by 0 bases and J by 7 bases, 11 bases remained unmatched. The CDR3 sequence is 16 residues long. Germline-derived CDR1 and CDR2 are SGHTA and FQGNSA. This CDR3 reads CASSLALSGNAVEQYF. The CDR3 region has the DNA TGTGCCAGCAGCTTAGCGCTTAGCGGGAACGCTGTTGAGCAGTACTTC.

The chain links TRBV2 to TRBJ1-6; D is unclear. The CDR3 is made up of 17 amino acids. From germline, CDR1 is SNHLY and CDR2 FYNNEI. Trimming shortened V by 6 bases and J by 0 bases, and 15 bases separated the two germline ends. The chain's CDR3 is CASRDRSGSSYNSPLHF. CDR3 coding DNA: TGTGCCAGCAGAGACCGATCCGGGAGCTCCTATAATTCACCCCTCCACTTT.

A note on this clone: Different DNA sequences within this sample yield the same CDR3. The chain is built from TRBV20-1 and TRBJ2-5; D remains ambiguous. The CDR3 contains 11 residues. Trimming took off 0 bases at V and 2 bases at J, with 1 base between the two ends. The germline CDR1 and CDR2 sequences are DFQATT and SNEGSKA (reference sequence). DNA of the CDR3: TGCAGTGCTAGAGATCAAGAGACCCAGTACTTC. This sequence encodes CSARDQETQYF.

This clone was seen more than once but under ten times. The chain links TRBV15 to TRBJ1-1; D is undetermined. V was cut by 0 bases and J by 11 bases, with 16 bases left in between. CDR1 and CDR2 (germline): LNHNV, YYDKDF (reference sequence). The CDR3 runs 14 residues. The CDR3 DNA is TGTGCCACCAGCAGAGATCTGAACACCCACTTGGCTTTCTTT. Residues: CATSRDLNTHLAFF.

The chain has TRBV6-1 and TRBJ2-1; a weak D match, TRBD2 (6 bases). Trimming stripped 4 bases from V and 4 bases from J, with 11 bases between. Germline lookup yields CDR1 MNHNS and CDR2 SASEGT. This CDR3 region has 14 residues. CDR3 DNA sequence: TGTGCCAGCAGTGTTAGCGGAAGGTACAATGAGCAGTTCTTC. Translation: CASSVSGRYNEQFF.

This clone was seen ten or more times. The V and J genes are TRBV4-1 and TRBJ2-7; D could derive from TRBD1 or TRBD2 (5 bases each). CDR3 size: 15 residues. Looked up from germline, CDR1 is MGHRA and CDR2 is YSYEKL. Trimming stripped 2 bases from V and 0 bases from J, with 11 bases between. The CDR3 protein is CASSQQGARSYEQYF. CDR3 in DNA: TGCGCCAGCAGCCAACAGGGAGCTCGCTCCTACGAGCAGTACTTC.

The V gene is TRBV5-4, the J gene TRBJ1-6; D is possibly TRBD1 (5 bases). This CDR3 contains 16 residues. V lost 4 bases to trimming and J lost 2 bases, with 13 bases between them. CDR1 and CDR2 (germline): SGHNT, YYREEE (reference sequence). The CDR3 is CASSPGLDTYNSPLHF. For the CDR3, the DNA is TGTGCCAGCAGCCCAGGACTGGACACCTATAATTCACCCCTCCACTTT.

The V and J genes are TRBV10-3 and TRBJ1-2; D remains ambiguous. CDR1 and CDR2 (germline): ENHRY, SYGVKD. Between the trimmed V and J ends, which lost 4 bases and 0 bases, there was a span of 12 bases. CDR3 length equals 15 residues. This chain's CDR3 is CAISVLGTSNYGYTF. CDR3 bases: TGTGCCATCAGTGTCTTGGGCACCTCTAACTATGGCTACACCTTC.

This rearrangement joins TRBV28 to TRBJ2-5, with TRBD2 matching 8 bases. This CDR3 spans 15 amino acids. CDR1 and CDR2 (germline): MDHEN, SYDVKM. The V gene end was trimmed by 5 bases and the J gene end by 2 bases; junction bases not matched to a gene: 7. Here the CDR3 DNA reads TGTGCCAGCAGTCCCCCCACTAGCGGACAAGAGACCCAGTACTTC. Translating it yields CASSPPTSGQETQYF.